This T cell receptor beta chain was retrieved from a study of T-cell memory formation after mild COVID-19. TCRdb re-analysed the 5' RACE reads in MiXCR, keeping a single row per CDR3 protein. The table shows fewer than 650,000 distinct CDR3 sequences, with about a fifth occurring only once. Unmatched junction bases numbered 6, after V lost 3 bases and J lost 4 bases. The germline V gene encodes CDR1 DFQATT and CDR2 SNEGSKA (reference sequence). The CDR3 spans 14 residues. The TCR was taken from an adult woman who had mild COVID-19 (a few samples of this study predate the infection). Cell type and time point are not known. V and J are TRBV20-1 and TRBJ2-1; the match to TRBD2 covers 7 bases. Sequencing was done on a sample of PBMCs or a T cell subset sorted from them (not recorded which). The CDR3 coding sequence is TGCAGTGCTAGCGGGAGGTCATCTTACAATGAGCAGTTCTTC. Its protein is CSASGRSSYNEQFF.